This TCR beta chain was identified during a study of regulatory T cells in long-lasting Graves disease. With iRepertoire HTBI primers and Arm-PCR of CDR3 regions, TCR beta libraries were built. TCRdb used MiXCR to reprocess the multiplex PCR reads, holding one entry per CDR3 protein. The sample consists of about 620,000 distinct CDR3 sequences, 15% to 20% of them appearing once. Time point: newly diagnosed GD, antithyroid drugs for less than 3 months. TCR sequences were obtained from RNA taken from PBMCs. V was trimmed by 4 bases and J by 4 bases, leaving 18 bases between them. Germline CDR1 reads SGHDN; CDR2 reads FVKESK. The CDR3 runs 16 residues. This sample was shared with a second study, whose subject was T cells in Graves' hyperthyroidism and ophthalmopathy.

This TCR derives from a woman aged 25 to 39 with Graves disease. The rearrangement joins TRBV14 to TRBJ2-3; D not certain. The input for sequencing was peripheral blood mononuclear cells (PBMCs), taken at new diagnosis, from a patient treated with antithyroid drugs. The CDR3 region is CASSRIFDSLADTQYF. The CDR3 coding sequence is TGTGCCAGCAGCCGCATATTCGACTCCCTGGCAGATACGCAGTATTTT.